This is a list of T cell receptor beta chains from one sample in a study of cytomegalovirus exposure and HLA in healthy donors. The assay was immunoSEQ multiplex PCR, and TCRdb's table has in-frame clones only and misses some. The data show roughly 100,000 clones, about 13% seen once. Sample: PBMCs. These receptors came from a man between 35 and 55 years old in good health and CMV-seropositive. Both conserved end residues are part of each CDR3. Each record gives: D gene, V gene, J gene, clone size, CDR3 protein, CDR3 DNA. A D gene is named only where the DNA matches it firmly. For some rows the clone size is stated as once, few or many, or as a class when expanded; others skip it.

.,TRBV28,TRBJ1-2,.,CASSSPPGGYTF,TGTGCCAGCAGTTCCCCCCCGGGTGGCTACACCTTC
TRBD2,TRBV30,TRBJ2-5,few,CAWSVMGREETQYF,TGTGCCTGGAGTGTTATGGGGAGGGAAGAGACCCAGTACTTC
TRBD2,TRBV7-8,TRBJ2-7,few,CASSSLAGRHEQYF,TGTGCCAGCAGCTCTTTAGCGGGACGCCACGAGCAGTACTTC
.,TRBV11-2,TRBJ2-1,few,CASSLRDNANEQFF,TGTGCCAGCAGCCTCCGGGACAACGCCAATGAGCAGTTCTTC
.,TRBV30,TRBJ1-2,.,CAWTGPWVSGYTF,TGTGCCTGGACAGGTCCTTGGGTCTCTGGCTACACCTTC
.,TRBV4-3,TRBJ1-3,.,CASSQVQGEGNTIYF,TGCGCCAGCAGCCAGGTACAGGGAGAGGGAAACACCATATATTTT
.,TRBV5-1,TRBJ2-1,.,CASTFPSGTEQFF,TGCGCCAGCACCTTCCCTTCCGGGACAGAGCAGTTCTTC
.,TRBV6-5,TRBJ1-2,few,CASSYSQAGNYGYTF,TGTGCCAGCAGTTACTCCCAGGCTGGTAACTATGGCTACACCTTC
.,TRBV5-4,TRBJ2-2,.,CASSLGGTGGDTGELFF,TGTGCCAGCAGCTTGGGGGGGACTGGGGGAGACACCGGGGAGCTGTTTTTT
TRBD2,TRBV4-2,TRBJ2-7,.,CASSQDPLGTSGYEQYF,TGTGCCAGCAGCCAAGATCCCCTTGGGACTAGCGGATACGAGCAGTACTTC
.,TRBV19,TRBJ1-3,few,CASSIAATLSGNTIYF,TGTGCCAGTAGTATTGCGGCCACCCTCTCTGGAAACACCATATATTTT
.,TRBV7-8,TRBJ1-2,few,CASSPLESGVGGYTF,TGTGCCAGCAGCCCCTTAGAATCAGGGGTAGGTGGCTACACCTTC
TRBD1,TRBV5-8,TRBJ2-7,few,CASSLRQGAQEQYF,TGTGCCAGCAGCTTGCGACAGGGGGCTCAAGAGCAGTACTTC
TRBD1,TRBV5-1,TRBJ2-5,.,CASSLGTGDYIQETQYF,TGCGCCAGCAGCTTAGGGACAGGAGACTACATCCAAGAGACCCAGTACTTC
.,TRBV4-3,TRBJ1-4,few,CASSQSGRGDEKLFF,TGCGCCAGCAGCCAATCTGGACGGGGGGATGAAAAACTGTTTTTT
TRBD2,TRBV6-5,TRBJ2-7,.,CASSYSISGAYEQYF,TGTGCCAGCAGTTACTCGATCAGCGGGGCCTACGAGCAGTACTTC
TRBD1,TRBV30,TRBJ1-3,few,CAWLGTGKGNTIYF,TGTGCCTGGCTTGGGACAGGGAAAGGAAACACCATATATTTT
TRBD2,TRBV7-7,TRBJ2-7,few,CASSPVAGGYEQYF,TGTGCCAGCAGCCCAGTAGCGGGAGGGTACGAGCAGTACTTC
.,TRBV6-5,TRBJ2-7,few,CASSYRGASSYEQYF,TGTGCCAGCAGTTATCGGGGTGCCAGCTCCTACGAGCAGTACTTC
.,TRBV5-1,TRBJ2-7,few,CASSLRDSIYEQYF,TGCGCCAGCAGCCTCCGGGACTCCATCTACGAGCAGTACTTC
.,TRBV5-1,TRBJ2-3,few,CASSLLGGADTQYF,TGCGCCAGCAGCTTGCTCGGGGGAGCAGATACGCAGTATTTT
.,TRBV27,TRBJ2-1,few,CASTSPTASYNEQFF,TGTGCCAGCACCTCTCCGACAGCTTCCTACAATGAGCAGTTCTTC
TRBD2,TRBV11-3,TRBJ2-7,few,CASSLGASGSYEQYF,TGTGCCAGCAGCTTAGGGGCTAGCGGCTCCTACGAGCAGTACTTC
TRBD1,TRBV10-2,TRBJ1-2,few,CASGPDQQGSYGYTF,TGCGCCAGCGGACCCGATCAACAGGGGAGCTATGGCTACACCTTC
.,TRBV29-1,TRBJ2-3,.,CSVDFVSGTDTQYF,TGCAGCGTTGATTTCGTTAGCGGCACAGATACGCAGTATTTT
.,TRBV5-4,TRBJ1-1,few,CASSPGGPADEAFF,TGTGCCAGCAGCCCGGGGGGGCCAGCAGATGAAGCTTTCTTT
.,TRBV19,TRBJ1-3,few,CASSIRGTGNTIYF,TGTGCCAGTAGTATACGAGGGACTGGAAACACCATATATTTT
TRBD1,TRBV4-1,TRBJ2-7,.,CASSYPGQGNEQYF,TGCGCCAGCAGCTACCCGGGACAGGGCAACGAGCAGTACTTC